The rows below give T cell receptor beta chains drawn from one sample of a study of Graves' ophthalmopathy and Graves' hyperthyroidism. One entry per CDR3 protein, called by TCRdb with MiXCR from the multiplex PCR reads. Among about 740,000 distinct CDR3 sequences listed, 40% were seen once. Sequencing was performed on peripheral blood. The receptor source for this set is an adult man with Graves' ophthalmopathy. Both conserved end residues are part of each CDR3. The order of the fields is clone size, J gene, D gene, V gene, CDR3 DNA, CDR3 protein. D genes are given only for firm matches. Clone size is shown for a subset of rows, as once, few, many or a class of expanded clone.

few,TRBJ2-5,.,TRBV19,TGTGCCAGCAGCCAGGGGACGAACCAAGAGACCCAGTACTTC,CASSQGTNQETQYF
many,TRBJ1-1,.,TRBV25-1,TGTGCCAGCATCGAGTCGGGACGGGTGGAAGCTTTCTTT,CASIESGRVEAFF
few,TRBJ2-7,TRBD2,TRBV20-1,TGCAGTGCTCCCGGGACTAACAACTACGAGCAGTACTTC,CSAPGTNNYEQYF
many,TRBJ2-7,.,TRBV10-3,TGTGCCATCGGCCCCTGGAGAGCAGGGAGTACCTACGAGCAGTACTTC,CAIGPWRAGSTYEQYF
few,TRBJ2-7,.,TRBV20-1,TGCAGTGCTAGAGATGCTCGCCAAGGACCAATCTACGAGCAGTACTTC,CSARDARQGPIYEQYF
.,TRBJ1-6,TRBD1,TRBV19,TGTGCCAGTAACCTCGGACAGGGTGGTAGTTCACCCCTCCACTTT,CASNLGQGGSSPLHF
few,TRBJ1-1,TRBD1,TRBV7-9,TGTGCCAGCAGCTTAATGACAGGGGCTCCAAACACTGAAGCTTTCTTT,CASSLMTGAPNTEAFF
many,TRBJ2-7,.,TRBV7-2,TGTGCCAGCACCAACAGGGTTTACGAGCAGTACTTC,CASTNRVYEQYF
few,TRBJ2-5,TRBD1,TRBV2,TGTGCCAGCAGGGGGACAGGGACGGGAGAAAACAGACAAAAGACCCAGTACTTC,CASRGTGTGENRQKTQYF
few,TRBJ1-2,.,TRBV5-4,TGTGCCAGCAGCTTGATCCGCCAGACCGTCGGCTATGGCTACACCTTC,CASSLIRQTVGYGYTF
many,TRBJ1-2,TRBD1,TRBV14,TGTGCCAGCAGCCAAGATGGACAGGGTCCGTATGGCTACACCTTC,CASSQDGQGPYGYTF
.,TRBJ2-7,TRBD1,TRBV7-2,TGTGCCAGCAGCTTAGGGGGGACAGATTGCGAGCAGTACTTC,CASSLGGTDCEQYF
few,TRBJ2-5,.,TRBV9,TGTGCCAGCAGCGTATTCTCAGGACAAGAGACCCAGTACTTC,CASSVFSGQETQYF
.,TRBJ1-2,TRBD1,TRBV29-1,TGCAGTCCCCGGACAGGGTCTAATGGCTACACCTTC,CSPRTGSNGYTF
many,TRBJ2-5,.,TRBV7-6,TGTGCCAGCAGCTTAGTAGGCTCCGAGGAGACCCAGTACTTC,CASSLVGSEETQYF
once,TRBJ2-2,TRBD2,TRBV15,TGTGCCACCAGCAGAGATTTGCTAAAAGCGGGAGTAGACACCGGGGAGCTGTTTTTT,CATSRDLLKAGVDTGELFF
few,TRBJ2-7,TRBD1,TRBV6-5,TGTGCCAGCAGTGACAGGGTGTTGGACGAGCAGTACTTC,CASSDRVLDEQYF
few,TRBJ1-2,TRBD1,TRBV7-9,TGTGCCAGCAGCCGTTCTTACCGGGACAGTATCTTTAACTATGGCTACACCTTC,CASSRSYRDSIFNYGYTF
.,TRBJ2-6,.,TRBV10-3,TGTGCCATCAGTGTACAGGGGGCCAACGTCCTGACTTTC,CAISVQGANVLTF
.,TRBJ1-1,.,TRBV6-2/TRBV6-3,TGTGCCAGCAGTTACCTCGGAAGGGGCACTGAAGCTTTCTTT,CASSYLGRGTEAFF
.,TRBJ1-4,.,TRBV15,TGTGCCACCAGCAGAGATCTCAGCAGCCCTTGGGAAAAACTGTTTTTT,CATSRDLSSPWEKLFF
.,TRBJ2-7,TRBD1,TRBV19,TGTGCCAGTAGTACTCTTCGACAGGGGGGATACTACGAGCAGTACTTC,CASSTLRQGGYYEQYF
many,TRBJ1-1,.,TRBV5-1,TGCGCCAGCAGCTTGGCAGGGTTTGACACTGAAGCTTTCTTT,CASSLAGFDTEAFF
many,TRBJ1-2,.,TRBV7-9,TGTGCCAGCAGCTTATTGCCCAGTCGAAACTATGGCTACACCTTC,CASSLLPSRNYGYTF
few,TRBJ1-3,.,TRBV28,TGTGCCAGCAGTTTGTCGGACTCTGGAAACACCATATATTTT,CASSLSDSGNTIYF
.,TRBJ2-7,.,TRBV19,TGTGCCACCGCCCCCCGTTCACGGTCGGTCTACGAGCAGTACTTC,CATAPRSRSVYEQYF
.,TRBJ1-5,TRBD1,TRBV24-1,TGTGCCATCAGGGATTCCGGGACAGGGGATCAGCCCCAGCATTTT,CAIRDSGTGDQPQHF
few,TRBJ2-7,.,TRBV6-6,TGTGCCAGCAGTTTTCCCCCGGACAGTAACTCCTACGAGCAGTACTTC,CASSFPPDSNSYEQYF
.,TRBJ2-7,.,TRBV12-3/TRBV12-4,TGTGCCAGCAGTTGGGACTTCGGGGTCTCCTACGAGCAGTACTTC,CASSWDFGVSYEQYF
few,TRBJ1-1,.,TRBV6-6,TGTGCCAGCAGATTACAGAGCAACACTGAAGCTTTCTTT,CASRLQSNTEAFF
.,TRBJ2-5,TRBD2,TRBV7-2,TGTGCCAGCAGCCATACGAGCGGGACGGGATCAGAGACCCAGTACTTC,CASSHTSGTGSETQYF
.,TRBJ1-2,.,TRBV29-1,TGCAGCGTTGTGAGGGGATTTGGCTACACCTTC,CSVVRGFGYTF
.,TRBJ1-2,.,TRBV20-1,TGCAGCGGTCCTGACAAGTGGCTTGGCTACACCTTC,CSGPDKWLGYTF
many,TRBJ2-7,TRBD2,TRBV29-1,TGCAGCGCTAAGACTAGCGGGAGATGGGGATACGAGCAGTACTTC,CSAKTSGRWGYEQYF
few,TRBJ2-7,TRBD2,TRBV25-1,TGTGCCAGCAGTTATGGACTAGCGTATTCCTACGAGCAGTACTTC,CASSYGLAYSYEQYF
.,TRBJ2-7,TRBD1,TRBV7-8,TGTGCCTGGAGTACACCGACAGGGATGTACGAGCAGTACTTC,CAWSTPTGMYEQYF
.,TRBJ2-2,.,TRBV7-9,TGTGCCAGTTTAATTAGGGGGGAAACGAACACCGGGGAGCTGTTTTTT,CASLIRGETNTGELFF
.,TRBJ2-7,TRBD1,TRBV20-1,TGCAGTGCTATACCGGACAGGGGCACCCACGAGCAGTACTTC,CSAIPDRGTHEQYF
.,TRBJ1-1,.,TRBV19,TGTGCCAGTAGTCTCGCGGTTTTCGGTCTTCCCACTGAAGCTTTCTTT,CASSLAVFGLPTEAFF
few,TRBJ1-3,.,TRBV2,TGTGCCAGCAGTCGACCCTCAGCGCGTGGAAACACCATATATTTT,CASSRPSARGNTIYF
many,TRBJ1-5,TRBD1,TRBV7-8,TGTGCCAGCAGCACTACAGGGGGGAGCAATCAGCCCCAGCATTTT,CASSTTGGSNQPQHF
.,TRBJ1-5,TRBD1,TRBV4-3,TGCGCCAGCAGCCCGGGGACAGGGATTGATCAGCCCCAGCATTTT,CASSPGTGIDQPQHF
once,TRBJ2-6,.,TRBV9,TGTGCCAGCAGCCAAGAAACCGGGTCTGGGGCCAACGTCCTGACTTTC,CASSQETGSGANVLTF
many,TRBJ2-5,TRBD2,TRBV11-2,TGTGCCAGCAGCCGTGGGACTAGCGGGGCGATGGGGACCCAGTACTTC,CASSRGTSGAMGTQYF
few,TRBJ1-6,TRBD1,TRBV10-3,TGTGCCAGCAGTCCAGATCAGGGGGCTAATTCACCCCTCCACTTT,CASSPDQGANSPLHF
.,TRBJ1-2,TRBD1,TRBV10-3,TGTGCCAGCCTAGGGACAGGGGGAGACTATGGCTACACCTTC,CASLGTGGDYGYTF
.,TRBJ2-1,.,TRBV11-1,TGTGCCAGCAGCCTTACAGCGTACAATGAGCAGTTCTTC,CASSLTAYNEQFF
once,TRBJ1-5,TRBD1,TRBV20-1,TGCAGTGCTAAAGAGGGGGCAGATAGCAATCAGCCCCAGCATTTT,CSAKEGADSNQPQHF
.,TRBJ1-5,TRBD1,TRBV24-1,TGTGCCACCAGTGATGATTCCGGGACAGGGGATCAGCCCCAGCATTTT,CATSDDSGTGDQPQHF
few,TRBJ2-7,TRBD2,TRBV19,TGTGCCAGTAGTGTAGCGGGAGTAGTCGACGAGCAGTACTTC,CASSVAGVVDEQYF
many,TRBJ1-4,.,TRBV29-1,TGCAGCGTTGAAGAACCGGGAAAACTGTTTTTT,CSVEEPGKLFF
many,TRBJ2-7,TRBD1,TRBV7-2,TGTGCCAGCAGCTTAACGGACAGGGACTCCTACGAGCAGTACTTC,CASSLTDRDSYEQYF
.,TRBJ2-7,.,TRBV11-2,TGTGCCAGCAGCTTTCCTGGAGAGAACTACGAGCAGTGCTTC,CASSFPGENYEQCF
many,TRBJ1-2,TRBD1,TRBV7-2,TGTGCCAGCAGCCCCTATTCGACAGGGAATGGCTACACCTTC,CASSPYSTGNGYTF
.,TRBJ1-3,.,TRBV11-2,TGTGCCAGCAGCCAAATGGGGCGAAACACCATATATTTT,CASSQMGRNTIYF
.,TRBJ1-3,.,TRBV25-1,TGTGCCAGCAGCTTAGGGGGGGGGCCTGACTCTGGAAACACCATATATTTT,CASSLGGGPDSGNTIYF
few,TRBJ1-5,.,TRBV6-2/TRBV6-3,TGTGCCAGCAGTTACTCCCAGCCCCAGCATTTT,CASSYSQPQHF
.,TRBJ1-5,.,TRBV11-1,TGCGCCAGCAGCTTAGGGCGGGGAGGGAGCAATCAGCCCCAGCATTTT,CASSLGRGGSNQPQHF
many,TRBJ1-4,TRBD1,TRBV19,TGTGCCAGTAGTGACAGGGAAAGTGAAAAACTGTTTTTT,CASSDRESEKLFF